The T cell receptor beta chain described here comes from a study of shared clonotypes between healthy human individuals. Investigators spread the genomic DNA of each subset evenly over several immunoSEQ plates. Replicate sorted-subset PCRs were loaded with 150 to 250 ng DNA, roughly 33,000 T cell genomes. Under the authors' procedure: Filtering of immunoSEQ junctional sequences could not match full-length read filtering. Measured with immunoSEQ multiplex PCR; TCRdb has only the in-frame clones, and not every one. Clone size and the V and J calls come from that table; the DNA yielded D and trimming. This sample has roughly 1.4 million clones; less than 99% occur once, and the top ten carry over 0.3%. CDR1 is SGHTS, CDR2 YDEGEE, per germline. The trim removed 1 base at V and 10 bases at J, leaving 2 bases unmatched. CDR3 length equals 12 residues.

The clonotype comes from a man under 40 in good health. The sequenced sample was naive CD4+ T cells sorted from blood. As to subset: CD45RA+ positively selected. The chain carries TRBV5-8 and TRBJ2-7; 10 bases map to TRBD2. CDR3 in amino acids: CASSLTSGTQYF. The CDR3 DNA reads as TGTGCCAGCAGCTTGACTAGCGGGACACAGTACTTC.